This is a list of T cell receptor beta chains from one sample in a study of T-cell reconstitution after alpha-beta-depleted transplantation in children. TCRdb re-derived calls from the PCR reads in MiXCR, one entry per CDR3 protein. This table holds over 400,000 distinct CDR3 sequences, 43% found once. The sequenced sample was PBMCs, obtained before TCRalphabeta/CD19-depleted stem cell transplant. These receptor sequences come from a girl aged 2 to 9 with aplastic anemia, due to receive a stem cell transplant. Each CDR3 is given with its conserved first and last residue. Each record gives: clone size, J gene, V gene, CDR3 protein. A clone size is listed for some rows: how often the clone was seen (once, few, many), or a class if it is expanded.

size: .; J: TRBJ2-1; V: TRBV5-1; CDR3: CASSQLAGGDEQFF
size: many; J: TRBJ2-1; V: TRBV3-1; CDR3: CASSQNGYNEQFF
size: .; J: TRBJ1-2; V: TRBV27; CDR3: CASSPDSIGYGYTF
size: .; J: TRBJ2-1; V: TRBV20-1; CDR3: CSARDTRSEYNEQFF
size: few; J: TRBJ1-1; V: TRBV5-1; CDR3: CASSLRTGYGEAFF
size: many; J: TRBJ1-2; V: TRBV4-1; CDR3: CASSQARQPANYGYTF
size: many; J: TRBJ2-7; V: TRBV7-2; CDR3: CASSLAPGGTGGREQYF
size: .; J: TRBJ2-4; V: TRBV5-4; CDR3: CASSLDSKNIQYF
size: few; J: TRBJ2-6; V: TRBV2; CDR3: CASSELGASGANVLTF
size: .; J: TRBJ2-2; V: TRBV11-2; CDR3: CASSLVRQTGELFF
size: few; J: TRBJ2-7; V: TRBV30; CDR3: CAWSVGLTLQYF
size: .; J: TRBJ2-1; V: TRBV20-1; CDR3: CSARDFGQGSYNEQFF
size: few; J: TRBJ2-7; V: TRBV20-1; CDR3: CSARLGYEQYF
size: .; J: TRBJ2-7; V: TRBV28; CDR3: CASSSERGKGGIYEQYF
size: .; J: TRBJ1-1; V: TRBV27; CDR3: CASSAPETGTVNTEAFF
size: many; J: TRBJ2-4; V: TRBV20-1; CDR3: CSEWGGLRGDIQYF
size: .; J: TRBJ1-2; V: TRBV14; CDR3: CASSQDVQGRNTF
size: .; J: TRBJ2-1; V: TRBV7-6; CDR3: CASSPTFPGTSNEQFF
size: once; J: TRBJ2-1; V: TRBV7-9; CDR3: CANSLYTNHRNEQFF
size: .; J: TRBJ2-5; V: TRBV20-1; CDR3: CSAREKPGLAGKTQYF
size: few; J: TRBJ2-2; V: TRBV20-1; CDR3: CSAKGDRRERAGELFF
size: many; J: TRBJ1-1; V: TRBV11-2; CDR3: CASSLVGTVTEAFF
size: .; J: TRBJ1-5; V: TRBV6-9; CDR3: CASSYGENQPQHF
size: few; J: TRBJ1-5; V: TRBV6-1; CDR3: CASREGGRNQPQHF
size: once; J: TRBJ2-3; V: TRBV13; CDR3: CASSLLPGQGSDTQYF
size: .; J: TRBJ2-5; V: TRBV5-1; CDR3: CASSPGRAGEETQYF
size: many; J: TRBJ1-1; V: TRBV20-1; CDR3: CSARGGRGDTEAFF
size: .; J: TRBJ2-7; V: TRBV27; CDR3: CASSLMDGRFYEQYF
size: .; J: TRBJ2-3; V: TRBV27; CDR3: CASSLPRGLAGGTDTQYF
size: many; J: TRBJ1-2; V: TRBV5-1; CDR3: CASSLDLGGADTYGYTF
size: many; J: TRBJ2-7; V: TRBV20-1; CDR3: CSASGTDSYEQYF